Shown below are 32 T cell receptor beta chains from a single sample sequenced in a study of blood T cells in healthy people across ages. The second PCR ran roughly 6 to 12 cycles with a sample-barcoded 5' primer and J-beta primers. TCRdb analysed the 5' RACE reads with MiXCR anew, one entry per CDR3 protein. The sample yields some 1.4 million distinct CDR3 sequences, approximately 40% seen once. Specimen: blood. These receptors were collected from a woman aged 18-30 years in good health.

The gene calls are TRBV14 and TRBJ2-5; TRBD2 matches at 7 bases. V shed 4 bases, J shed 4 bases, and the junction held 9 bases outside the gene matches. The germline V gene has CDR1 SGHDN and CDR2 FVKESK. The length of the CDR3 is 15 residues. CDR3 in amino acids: CASSRWGGVGETQYF. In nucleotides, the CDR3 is TGTGCCAGCAGCCGCTGGGGGGGTGTCGGAGAGACCCAGTACTTC.

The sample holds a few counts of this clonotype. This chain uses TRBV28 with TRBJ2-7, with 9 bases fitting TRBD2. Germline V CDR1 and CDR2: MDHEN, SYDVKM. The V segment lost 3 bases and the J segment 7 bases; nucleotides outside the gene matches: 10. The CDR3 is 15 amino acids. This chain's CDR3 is CASSFGTSRGREQYF. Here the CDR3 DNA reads TGTGCCAGCAGTTTTGGGACTAGCCGGGGGAGGGAGCAGTACTTC.

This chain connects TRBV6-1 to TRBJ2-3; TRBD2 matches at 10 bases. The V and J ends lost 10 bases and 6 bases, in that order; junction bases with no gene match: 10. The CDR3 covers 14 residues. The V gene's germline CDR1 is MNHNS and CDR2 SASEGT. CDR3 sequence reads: CATRETSGLDTQYF. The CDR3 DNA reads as TGTGCCACCAGGGAGACTAGCGGGCTTGATACGCAGTATTTT.

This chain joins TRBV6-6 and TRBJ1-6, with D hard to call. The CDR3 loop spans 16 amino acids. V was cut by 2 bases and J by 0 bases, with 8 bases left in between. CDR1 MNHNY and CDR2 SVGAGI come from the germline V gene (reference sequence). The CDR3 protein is CASSYMSSSYNSPLHF. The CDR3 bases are TGTGCCAGCAGTTACATGAGCTCCTCCTATAATTCACCCCTCCACTTT.

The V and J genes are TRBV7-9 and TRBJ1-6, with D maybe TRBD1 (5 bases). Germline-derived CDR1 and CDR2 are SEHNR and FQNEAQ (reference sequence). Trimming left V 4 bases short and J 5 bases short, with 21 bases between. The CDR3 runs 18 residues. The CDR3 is CASSSRTARVGNNSPLHF. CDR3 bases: TGTGCCAGCAGCTCACGAACGGCCAGGGTGGGAAATAATTCACCCCTCCACTTT.

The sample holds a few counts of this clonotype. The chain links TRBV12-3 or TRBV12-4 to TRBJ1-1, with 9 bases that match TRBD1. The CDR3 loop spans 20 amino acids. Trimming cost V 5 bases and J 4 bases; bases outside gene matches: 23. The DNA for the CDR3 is TGTGCCAGCAGTCTCCGGGACAGGGAGGCCCTGGAACTGGGACGCACTGAAGCTTTCTTT. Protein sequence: CASSLRDREALELGRTEAFF.

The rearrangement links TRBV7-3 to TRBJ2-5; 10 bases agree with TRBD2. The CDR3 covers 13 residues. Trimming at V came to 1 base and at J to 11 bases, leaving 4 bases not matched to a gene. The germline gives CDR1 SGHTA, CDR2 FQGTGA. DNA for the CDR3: TGTGCCAGCAGCTTAATAGCGGGGGGTGAGCAGTACTTC. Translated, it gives CASSLIAGGEQYF.

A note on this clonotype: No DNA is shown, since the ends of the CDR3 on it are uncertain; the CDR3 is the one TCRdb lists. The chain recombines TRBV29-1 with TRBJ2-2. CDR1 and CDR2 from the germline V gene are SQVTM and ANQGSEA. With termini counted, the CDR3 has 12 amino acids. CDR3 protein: CSVALGSGEPFF.

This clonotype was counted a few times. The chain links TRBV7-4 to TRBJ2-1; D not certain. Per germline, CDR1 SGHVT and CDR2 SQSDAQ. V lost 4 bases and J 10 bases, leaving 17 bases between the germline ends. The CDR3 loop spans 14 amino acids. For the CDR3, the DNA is TGTGCCAGCAGCTCGTACAGCCTTCTGGGAGAGCAGTTCTTC. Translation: CASSSYSLLGEQFF.

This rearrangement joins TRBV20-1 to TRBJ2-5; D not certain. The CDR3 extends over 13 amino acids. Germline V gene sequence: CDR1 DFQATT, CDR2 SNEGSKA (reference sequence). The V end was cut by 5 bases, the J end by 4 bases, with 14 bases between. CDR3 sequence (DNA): TGCAGTGCTTCGGGTATTACCCTAGAGACCCAGTACTTC. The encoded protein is CSASGITLETQYF.

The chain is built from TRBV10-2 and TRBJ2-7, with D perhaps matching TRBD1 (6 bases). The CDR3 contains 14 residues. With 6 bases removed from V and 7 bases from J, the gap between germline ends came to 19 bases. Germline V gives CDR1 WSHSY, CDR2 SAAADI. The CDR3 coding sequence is TGCGCCAGCAGGACAAACAGGGCTGACAATGAGCAGTACTTC. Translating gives CASRTNRADNEQYF.

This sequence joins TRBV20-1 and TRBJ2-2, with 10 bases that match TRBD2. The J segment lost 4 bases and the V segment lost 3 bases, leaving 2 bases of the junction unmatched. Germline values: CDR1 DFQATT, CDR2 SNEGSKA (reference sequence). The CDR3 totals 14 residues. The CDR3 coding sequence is TGCAGTGCTAGTCGGACTAGCGGCACCGGGGAGCTGTTTTTT. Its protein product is CSASRTSGTGELFF.

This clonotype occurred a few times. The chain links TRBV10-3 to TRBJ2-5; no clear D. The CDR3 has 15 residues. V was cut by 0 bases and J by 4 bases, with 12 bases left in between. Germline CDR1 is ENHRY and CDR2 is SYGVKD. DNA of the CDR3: TGTGCCATCAGTGAGTCGTTAGTAGAAGGAGAGACCCAGTACTTC. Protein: CAISESLVEGETQYF.

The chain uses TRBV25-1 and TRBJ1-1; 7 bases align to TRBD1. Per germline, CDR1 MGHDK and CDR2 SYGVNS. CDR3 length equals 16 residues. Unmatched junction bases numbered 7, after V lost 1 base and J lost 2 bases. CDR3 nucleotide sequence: TGTGCCAGCAGTGAATCTGCAAGGGGGCCCAACACTGAAGCTTTCTTT. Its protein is CASSESARGPNTEAFF.

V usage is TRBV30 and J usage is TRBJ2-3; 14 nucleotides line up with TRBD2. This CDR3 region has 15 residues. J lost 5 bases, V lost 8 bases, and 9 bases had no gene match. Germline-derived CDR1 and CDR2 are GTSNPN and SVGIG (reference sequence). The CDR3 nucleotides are TGTGCCCGAGGAGGGACTAGCGGGGGAGGAGATACGCAGTATTTT. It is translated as CARGGTSGGGDTQYF.

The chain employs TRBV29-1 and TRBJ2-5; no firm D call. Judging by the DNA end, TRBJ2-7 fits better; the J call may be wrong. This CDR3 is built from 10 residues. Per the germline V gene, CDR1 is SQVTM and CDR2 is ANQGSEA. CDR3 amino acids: CSVTVDEQYF. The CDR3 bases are TGCAGCGTTACAGTCGACGAGCAGTACTTC.

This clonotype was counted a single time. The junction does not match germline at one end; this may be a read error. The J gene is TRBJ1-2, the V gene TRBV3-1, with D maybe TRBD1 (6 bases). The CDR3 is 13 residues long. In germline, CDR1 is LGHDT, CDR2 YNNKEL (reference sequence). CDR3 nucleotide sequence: TGTGCCGGCAGCCAAGGGGGGGGTGGAAGCTACACCTTC. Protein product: CAGSQGGGGSYTF.

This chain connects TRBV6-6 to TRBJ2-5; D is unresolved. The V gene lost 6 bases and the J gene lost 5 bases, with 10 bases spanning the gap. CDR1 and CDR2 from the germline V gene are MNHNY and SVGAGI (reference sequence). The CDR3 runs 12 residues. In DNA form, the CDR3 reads TGTGCCAGCAGACAACCTTCGGAGACCCAGTACTTC. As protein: CASRQPSETQYF.

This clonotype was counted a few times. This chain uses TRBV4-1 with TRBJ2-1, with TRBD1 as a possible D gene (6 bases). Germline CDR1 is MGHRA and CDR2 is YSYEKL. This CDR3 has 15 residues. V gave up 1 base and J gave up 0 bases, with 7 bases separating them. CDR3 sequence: CASSQGTDSYNEQFF. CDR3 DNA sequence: TGCGCCAGCAGCCAAGGGACAGACTCCTACAATGAGCAGTTCTTC.

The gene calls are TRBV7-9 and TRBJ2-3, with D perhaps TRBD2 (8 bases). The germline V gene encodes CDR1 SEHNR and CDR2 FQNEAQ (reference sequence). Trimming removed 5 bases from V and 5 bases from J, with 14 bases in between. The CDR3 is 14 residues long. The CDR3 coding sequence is TGTGCCAGCAGCGCGCGGGGGGACAGAGATACGCAGTATTTT. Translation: CASSARGDRDTQYF.

CDR3 loop: CSATGTGNQPQHF. For the CDR3, the DNA is TGCAGCGCAACCGGGACAGGGAATCAGCCCCAGCATTTT. V gene TRBV29-1 combines with J gene TRBJ1-5; TRBD1 agrees at 9 bases. Germline V gives CDR1 SQVTM, CDR2 ANQGSEA. The CDR3 is 13 residues long. The V and J ends lost 7 bases and 4 bases, in that order; junction bases with no gene match: 5.

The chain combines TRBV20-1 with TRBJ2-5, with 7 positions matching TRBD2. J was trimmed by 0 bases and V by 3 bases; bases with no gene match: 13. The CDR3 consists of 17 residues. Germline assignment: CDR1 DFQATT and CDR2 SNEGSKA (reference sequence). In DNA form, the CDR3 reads TGCAGTGCTAGGCCCCGCGGGGGAGGAGGGTACCAAGAGACCCAGTACTTC. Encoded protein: CSARPRGGGGYQETQYF.

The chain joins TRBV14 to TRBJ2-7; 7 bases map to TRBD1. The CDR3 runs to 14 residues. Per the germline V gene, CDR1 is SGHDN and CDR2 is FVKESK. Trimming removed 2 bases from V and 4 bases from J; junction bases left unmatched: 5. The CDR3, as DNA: TGTGCCAGCAGCCAATATGGGACAGAATACGAGCAGTACTTC. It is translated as CASSQYGTEYEQYF.

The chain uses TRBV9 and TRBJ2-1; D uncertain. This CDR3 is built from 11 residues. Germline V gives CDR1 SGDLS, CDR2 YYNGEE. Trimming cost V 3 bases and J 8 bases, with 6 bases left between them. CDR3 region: CASSEADEQFF. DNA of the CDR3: TGTGCCAGCAGCGAGGCTGATGAGCAGTTCTTC. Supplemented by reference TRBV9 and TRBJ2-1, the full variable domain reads DSGVTQTPKHLITATGQRVTLRCSPRSGDLSVYWYQQSLDQGLQFLIQYYNGEERAKGNILERFSAQQFPDLHSELNLSSLELGDSALYFCASSEADEQFFGPGTRLTVL.

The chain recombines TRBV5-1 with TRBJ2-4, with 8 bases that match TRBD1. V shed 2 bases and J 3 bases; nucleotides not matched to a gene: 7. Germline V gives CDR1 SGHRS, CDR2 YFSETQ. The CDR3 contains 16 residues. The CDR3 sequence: CASSLRTGTGKNIQYF. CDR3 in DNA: TGCGCCAGCAGCTTACGGACAGGGACTGGCAAAAACATTCAGTACTTC.

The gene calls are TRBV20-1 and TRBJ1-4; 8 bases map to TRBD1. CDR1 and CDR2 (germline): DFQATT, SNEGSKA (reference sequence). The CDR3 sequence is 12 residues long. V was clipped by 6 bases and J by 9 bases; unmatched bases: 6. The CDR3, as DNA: TGCAGTGCCCCTGGGACAGGTCAAAAACTGTTTTTT. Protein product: CSAPGTGQKLFF.

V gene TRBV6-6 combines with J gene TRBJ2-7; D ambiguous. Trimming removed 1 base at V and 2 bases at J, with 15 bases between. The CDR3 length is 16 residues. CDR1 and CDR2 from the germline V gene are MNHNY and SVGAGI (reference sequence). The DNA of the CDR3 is TGTGCCAGCAGTTACTGGGTGGCAGGCAACGCCTACGAGCAGTACTTC. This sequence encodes CASSYWVAGNAYEQYF.

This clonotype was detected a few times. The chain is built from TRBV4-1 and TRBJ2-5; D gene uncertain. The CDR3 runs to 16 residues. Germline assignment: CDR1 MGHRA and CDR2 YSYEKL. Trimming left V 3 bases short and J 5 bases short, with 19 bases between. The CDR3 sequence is CASSHTSGSRWETQYF. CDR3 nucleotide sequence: TGCGCCAGCAGCCACACCTCAGGCAGTAGGTGGGAGACCCAGTACTTC.

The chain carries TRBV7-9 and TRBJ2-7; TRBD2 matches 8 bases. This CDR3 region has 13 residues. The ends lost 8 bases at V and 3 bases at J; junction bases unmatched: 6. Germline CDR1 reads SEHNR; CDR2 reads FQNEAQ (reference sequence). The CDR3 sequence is CASLREGYYEQYF. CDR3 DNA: TGTGCCAGCCTCCGGGAGGGGTACTACGAGCAGTACTTC.

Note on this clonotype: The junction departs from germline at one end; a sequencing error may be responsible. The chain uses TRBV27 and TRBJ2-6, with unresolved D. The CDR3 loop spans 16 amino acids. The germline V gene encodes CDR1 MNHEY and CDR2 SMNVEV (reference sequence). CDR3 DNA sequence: TGTGCCAGCAGTTTGGCATCCGGCTCTGTGGCCAACGTCCTGACTTTC. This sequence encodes CASSLASGSVANVLTF.

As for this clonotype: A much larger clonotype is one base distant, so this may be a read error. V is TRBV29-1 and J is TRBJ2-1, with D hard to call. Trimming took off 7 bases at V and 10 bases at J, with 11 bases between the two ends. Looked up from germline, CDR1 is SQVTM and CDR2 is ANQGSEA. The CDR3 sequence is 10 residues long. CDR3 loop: CSALTDEQFF. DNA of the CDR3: TGCAGCGCATTAACGGACGAGCAGTTCTTC.

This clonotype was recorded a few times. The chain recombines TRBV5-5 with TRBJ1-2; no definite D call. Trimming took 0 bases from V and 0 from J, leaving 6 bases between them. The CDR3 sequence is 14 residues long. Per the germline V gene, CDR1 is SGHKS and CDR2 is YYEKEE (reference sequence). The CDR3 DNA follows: TGTGCCAGCAGCTTGGAGGAGACTAACTATGGCTACACCTTC. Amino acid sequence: CASSLEETNYGYTF.